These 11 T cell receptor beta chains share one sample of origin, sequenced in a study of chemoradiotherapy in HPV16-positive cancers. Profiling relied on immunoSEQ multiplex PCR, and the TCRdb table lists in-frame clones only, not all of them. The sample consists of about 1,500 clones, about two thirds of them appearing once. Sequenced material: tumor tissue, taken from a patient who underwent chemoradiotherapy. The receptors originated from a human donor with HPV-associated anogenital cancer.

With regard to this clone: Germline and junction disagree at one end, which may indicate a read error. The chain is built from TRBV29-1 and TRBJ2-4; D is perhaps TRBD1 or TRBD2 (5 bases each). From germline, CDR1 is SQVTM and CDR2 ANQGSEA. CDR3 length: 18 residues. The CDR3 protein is CSVVRGSSGTGPKTIQYF. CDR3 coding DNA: TGCAGCGTCGTACGGGGCTCTTCAGGGACCGGTCCCAAAACCATTCAGTACTTC.

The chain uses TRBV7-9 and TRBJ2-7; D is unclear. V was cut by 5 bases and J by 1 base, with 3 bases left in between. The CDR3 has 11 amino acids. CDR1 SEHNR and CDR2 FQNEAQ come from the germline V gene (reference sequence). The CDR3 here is CASSPSYEQYF. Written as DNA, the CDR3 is TGTGCCAGCAGCCCTTCCTACGAGCAGTACTTC. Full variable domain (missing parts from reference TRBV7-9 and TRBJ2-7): DTGVSQNPRHKITKRGQNVTFRCDPISEHNRLYWYRQTLGQGPEFLTYFQNEAQLEKSRLLSDRFSAERPKGSFSTLEIQRTEQGDSAMYLCASSPSYEQYFGPGTRLTVT.

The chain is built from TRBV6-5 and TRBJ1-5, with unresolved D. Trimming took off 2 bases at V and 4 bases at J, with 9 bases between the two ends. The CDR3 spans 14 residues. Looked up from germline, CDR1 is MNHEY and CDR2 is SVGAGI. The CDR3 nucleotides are TGTGCCAGCAGTTACACCAGGCGAAATCAGCCCCAGCATTTT. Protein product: CASSYTRRNQPQHF.

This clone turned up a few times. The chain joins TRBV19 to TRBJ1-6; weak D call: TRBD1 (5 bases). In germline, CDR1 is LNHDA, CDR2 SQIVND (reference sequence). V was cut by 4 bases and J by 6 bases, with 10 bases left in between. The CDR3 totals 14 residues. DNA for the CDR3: TGTGCCAGTAGTAATAATGGGGGTAATTCACCCCTCCACTTT. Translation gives CASSNNGGNSPLHF.

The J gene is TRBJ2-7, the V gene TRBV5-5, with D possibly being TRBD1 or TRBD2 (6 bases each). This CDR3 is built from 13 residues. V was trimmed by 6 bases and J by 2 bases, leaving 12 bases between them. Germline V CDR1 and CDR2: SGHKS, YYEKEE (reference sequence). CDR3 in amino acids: CASMTGATYEQYF. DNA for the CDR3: TGTGCCAGCATGACGGGGGCCACCTACGAGCAGTACTTC.

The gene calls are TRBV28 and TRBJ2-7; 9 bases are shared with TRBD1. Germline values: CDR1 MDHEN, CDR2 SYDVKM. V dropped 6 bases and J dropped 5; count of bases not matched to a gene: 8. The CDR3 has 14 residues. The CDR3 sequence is CASRTGTGIHEQYF. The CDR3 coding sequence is TGTGCCAGCAGAACCGGGACAGGGATCCACGAGCAGTACTTC.

DNA of the CDR3: TGTGCCGGGGGCTCGTTAGGATCACCCCTCCACTTT. The encoded protein is CAGGSLGSPLHF. V is TRBV5-6 and J is TRBJ1-6; tentative D call: TRBD1 (6 bases). Between the trimmed V and J ends, which lost 10 bases and 10 bases, there was a span of 15 bases. Germline CDR1 SGHDT, CDR2 YYEEEE. This CDR3 comprises 12 residues.

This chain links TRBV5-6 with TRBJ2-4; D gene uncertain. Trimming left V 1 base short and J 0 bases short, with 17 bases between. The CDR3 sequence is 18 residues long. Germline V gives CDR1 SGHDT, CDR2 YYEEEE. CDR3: CASSLSRGGRIAKNIQYF. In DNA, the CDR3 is TGTGCCAGCAGCTTGTCGCGTGGCGGACGGATAGCCAAAAACATTCAGTACTTC.

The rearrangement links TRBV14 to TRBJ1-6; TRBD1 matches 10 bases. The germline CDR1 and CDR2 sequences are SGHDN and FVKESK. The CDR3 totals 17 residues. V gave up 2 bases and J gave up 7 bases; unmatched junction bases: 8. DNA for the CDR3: TGTGCCAGCAGCCAAAGGTTCGGGACAGGGGTCAATTCACCCCTCCACTTT. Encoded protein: CASSQRFGTGVNSPLHF. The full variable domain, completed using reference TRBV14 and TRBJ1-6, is EAGVTQFPSHSVIEKGQTVTLRCDPISGHDNLYWYRRVMGKEIKFLLHFVKESKQDESGMPNNRFLAERTGGTYSTLKVQPAELEDSGVYFCASSQRFGTGVNSPLHFGNGTRLTVT.

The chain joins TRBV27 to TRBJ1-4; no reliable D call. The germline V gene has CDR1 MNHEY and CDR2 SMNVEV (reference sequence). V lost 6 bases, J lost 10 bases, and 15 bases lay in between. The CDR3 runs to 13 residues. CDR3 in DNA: TGTGCCAGCAGCCCACTTTGGGGTGGAAAACTGTTTTTT. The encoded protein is CASSPLWGGKLFF.

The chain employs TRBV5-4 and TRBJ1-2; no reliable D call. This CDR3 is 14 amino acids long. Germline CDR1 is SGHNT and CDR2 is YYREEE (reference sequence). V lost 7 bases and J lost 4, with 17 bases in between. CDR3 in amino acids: CASVTSGKTYGYTF. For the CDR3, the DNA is TGTGCCAGCGTTACCTCAGGAAAGACCTATGGCTACACCTTC.